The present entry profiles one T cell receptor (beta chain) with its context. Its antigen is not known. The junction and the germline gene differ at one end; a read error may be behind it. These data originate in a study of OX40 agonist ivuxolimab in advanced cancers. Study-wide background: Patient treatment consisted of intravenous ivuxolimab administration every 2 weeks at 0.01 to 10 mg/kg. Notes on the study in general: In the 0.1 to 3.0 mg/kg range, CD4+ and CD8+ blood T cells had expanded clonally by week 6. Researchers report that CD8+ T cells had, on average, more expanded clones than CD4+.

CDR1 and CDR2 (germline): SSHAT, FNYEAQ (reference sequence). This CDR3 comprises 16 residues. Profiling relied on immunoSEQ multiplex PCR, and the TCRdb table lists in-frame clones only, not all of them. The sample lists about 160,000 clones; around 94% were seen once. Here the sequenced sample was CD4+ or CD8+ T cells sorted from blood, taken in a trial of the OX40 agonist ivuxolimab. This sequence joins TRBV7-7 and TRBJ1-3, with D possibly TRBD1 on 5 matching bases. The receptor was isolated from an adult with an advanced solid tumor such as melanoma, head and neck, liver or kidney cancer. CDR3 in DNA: TGTGCTAGCAGCCCGGGACCGTCCGACTCTGGAAACACCATATATTTT. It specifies CASSPGPSDSGNTIYF.